These 5 T cell receptor beta chains originate from one sample sequenced in a study of technical replicates of blood from a handful of donors. Data came from immunoSEQ multiplex PCR; TCRdb stores just in-frame clones and leaves some out. The sample contains roughly 71,000 clones, around nine tenths of which appear only once. The sample comprised T cells isolated from PBMCs. The origin of the receptors is a human donor in good health.

The chain employs TRBV29-1 and TRBJ1-1; D gene uncertain. Between the trimmed V and J ends, which lost 3 bases and 1 base, there was a span of 3 bases. CDR3 length: 11 amino acids. The germline gives CDR1 SQVTM, CDR2 ANQGSEA. The CDR3 bases are TGCAGCGTTGAGCGGAACACTGAAGCTTTCTTT. This translates into CSVERNTEAFF.

The J gene is TRBJ1-1, the V gene TRBV5-6; D is unclear. This CDR3 has 14 residues. V lost 3 bases and J 4 bases, leaving 13 bases between the germline ends. CDR1 is SGHDT and CDR2 is YYEEEE in the germline V gene. The CDR3 is CASSSPGGSTEAFF. CDR3 nucleotides: TGTGCCAGCAGCTCCCCGGGTGGATCCACTGAAGCTTTCTTT. Looking up the rest from reference TRBV5-6 and TRBJ1-1 gives the full variable domain: DAGVTQSPTHLIKTRGQQVTLRCSPKSGHDTVSWYQQALGQGPQFIFQYYEEEERQRGNFPDRFSGHQFPNYSSELNVNALLLGDSALYLCASSSPGGSTEAFFGQGTRLTVV.

The chain couples TRBV25-1 to TRBJ1-2, with 8 bases lining up with TRBD1. The CDR3 contains 16 residues. Germline-derived CDR1 and CDR2 are MGHDK and SYGVNS. The V segment lost 2 bases and the J segment 5 bases; nucleotides outside the gene matches: 10. CDR3 nucleotide sequence: TGTGCCAGCAGTGAACCCTACCAGACAGGGGAGTATGGCTACACCTTC. As protein: CASSEPYQTGEYGYTF.

The V call is TRBV28, the J call TRBJ1-1, with 10 bases that match TRBD1. The CDR3 is 15 residues long. The J segment lost 4 bases and the V segment lost 6 bases, leaving 8 bases of the junction unmatched. From germline, CDR1 is MDHEN and CDR2 SYDVKM. The CDR3 nucleotides read TGTGCCAGCAGCGCCGGGACAGGGGAGCTCACTGAAGCTTTCTTT. This gives the protein CASSAGTGELTEAFF.

V and J are TRBV28 and TRBJ2-2; TRBD2 might be the D (6 bases). The CDR3 is 14 residues long. Trimming stripped 5 bases from V and 1 base from J, with 8 bases between. CDR1 and CDR2 from the germline V gene are MDHEN and SYDVKM. CDR3 residues: CASSRAGNTGELFF. The CDR3 DNA is TGTGCCAGCAGTCGAGCGGGGAACACCGGGGAGCTGTTTTTT.